These 28 T cell receptor beta chains share one sample of origin, sequenced in a study of siplizumab effects on memory and regulatory T cells. TCRdb keeps only in-frame clones here, not all; method: immunoSEQ multiplex PCR. The sample has roughly 100,000 clones; about 93% are singletons. What was sequenced was CD4+ T cells sorted from blood. The receptors derive from a human donor in good health.

The gene calls are TRBV6-1 and TRBJ1-2; D is unclear. The germline V gene encodes CDR1 MNHNS and CDR2 SASEGT. The ends were cut back, 1 base at V and 2 bases at J, with 11 bases in the middle. The CDR3 is 15 residues long. The CDR3 region is CASSEGDRWNYGYTF. CDR3 DNA sequence: TGTGCCAGCAGTGAAGGGGATAGGTGGAACTATGGCTACACCTTC.

V is TRBV15 and J is TRBJ1-5, with D possibly matching TRBD1 (6 bases). Germline V gives CDR1 LNHNV, CDR2 YYDKDF (reference sequence). V shed 1 base and J shed 5 bases, with 12 bases lying between them. The CDR3 is 15 residues long. The CDR3 sequence: CATSRVGQGYQPQHF. The DNA of the CDR3 is TGTGCCACCAGCAGAGTGGGGCAGGGGTATCAGCCCCAGCATTTT.

The DNA of the CDR3 is TGTGCCACCAGCCCGCGCGACGGGGAGACCCAGTACTTC. Translated: CATSPRDGETQYF. The rearrangement joins TRBV15 to TRBJ2-5; D remains ambiguous. Germline lookup yields CDR1 LNHNV and CDR2 YYDKDF (reference sequence). The CDR3 runs to 13 residues. V was pared by 5 bases and J by 5 bases, with 12 bases between.

The table lists this clone with a few counts. The J gene is TRBJ2-2, the V gene TRBV2; D unclear. V dropped 2 bases and J dropped 6 bases, with 10 bases sitting between them. The CDR3 totals 14 residues. CDR1 SNHLY and CDR2 FYNNEI come from the germline V gene. The CDR3 reads CASSERPASGELFF. The CDR3 nucleotides read TGTGCCAGCAGTGAACGGCCAGCGTCCGGGGAGCTGTTTTTT.

The rearrangement links TRBV6-5 to TRBJ1-1; weak D call: TRBD1 (6 bases). CDR3 length: 14 amino acids. CDR1 and CDR2 from the germline V gene are MNHEY and SVGAGI. V lost 3 bases to trimming and J lost 0 bases, with 8 bases between them. The CDR3, as DNA: TGTGCCAGCAGTTATGGACAGATGAACACTGAAGCTTTCTTT. It codes for CASSYGQMNTEAFF.

Regarding this clone: One junction end disagrees with the germline gene, perhaps due to a read error. The V gene is TRBV7-7, the J gene TRBJ2-1; maybe TRBD2 (5 bases). The germline CDR1 and CDR2 sequences are SSHAT and FNYEAQ (reference sequence). The CDR3 totals 15 residues. Here the CDR3 DNA reads TGTGCTAGCAGTCAAGGACTGAGTCTTTTCAATGAGCAGTTCTTC. Protein sequence: CASSQGLSLFNEQFF.

This chain joins TRBV4-1 and TRBJ1-2; D call uncertain. The germline gives CDR1 MGHRA, CDR2 YSYEKL. Trimming pared 0 bases from V and 0 bases from J, leaving 2 bases between. The CDR3 extends over 13 amino acids. CDR3 sequence: CASSQDANYGYTF. CDR3 DNA sequence: TGCGCCAGCAGCCAAGATGCTAACTATGGCTACACCTTC.

The V gene is TRBV27, the J gene TRBJ1-2; D possibly corresponds to TRBD1 (6 bases). The length of the CDR3 is 16 residues. V was clipped by 2 bases and J by 1 base, with 14 bases between them. From germline, CDR1 is MNHEY and CDR2 SMNVEV (reference sequence). For the CDR3, the DNA is TGTGCCAGCAGTTTAGGGCCGAGGGGGTTTAACTATGGCTACACCTTC. Translating it yields CASSLGPRGFNYGYTF.

V gene TRBV5-1 combines with J gene TRBJ2-5; 8 bases fit TRBD1. Germline V lookup: CDR1 SGHRS, CDR2 YFSETQ. This CDR3 has 17 amino acids. After removal of 0 bases from V and 3 bases from J, the junction contained 10 bases not matched to a gene. As DNA, the CDR3 is TGCGCCAGCAGCTTGGTACTCAGGGGGCTTTCGGAAGAGACCCAGTACTTC. It specifies CASSLVLRGLSEETQYF.

This rearrangement joins TRBV5-6 to TRBJ1-2; D is perhaps TRBD1 (6 bases). Germline CDR1 SGHDT, CDR2 YYEEEE. Trimming left V 2 bases short and J 4 bases short, with 15 bases between. CDR3 size: 15 residues. The CDR3: CASSFSTGITYGYTF. The DNA of the CDR3 is TGTGCCAGCAGCTTTTCGACAGGAATCACCTATGGCTACACCTTC.

V and J are TRBV29-1 and TRBJ1-2, with D tentatively TRBD1 (5 bases). CDR1 and CDR2 (germline): SQVTM, ANQGSEA. Trimming shortened V by 6 bases and J by 5 bases, and 13 bases separated the two germline ends. CDR3 length: 12 residues. CDR3: CSVNAGAYGYTF. CDR3 nucleotides: TGCAGCGTGAACGCCGGGGCTTATGGCTACACCTTC.

The J gene is TRBJ2-2, the V gene TRBV6-1; no clear D. The germline V gene encodes CDR1 MNHNS and CDR2 SASEGT. The V end was cut by 2 bases, the J end by 1 base, with 8 bases between. CDR3 size: 15 residues. The CDR3, as DNA: TGTGCCAGCAGTGAACGTCAAGGGAACACCGGGGAGCTGTTTTTT. Translated, it gives CASSERQGNTGELFF.

This chain connects TRBV29-1 to TRBJ2-3, with D tentatively TRBD2 (5 bases). CDR1 and CDR2 (germline): SQVTM, ANQGSEA. The CDR3 totals 13 residues. Trimming stripped 4 bases from V and 5 bases from J, with 13 bases between. CDR3 amino acids: CSVVRVVGDTQYF. The DNA of the CDR3 is TGCAGCGTTGTGCGGGTAGTTGGAGATACGCAGTATTTT.

This clone was seen only a few times. The chain has TRBV19 and TRBJ2-1, with TRBD2 matching over 12 bases. V gave up 4 bases and J gave up 8 bases; unmatched junction bases: 9. Germline loops: CDR1 LNHDA, CDR2 SQIVND (reference sequence). CDR3 length equals 16 residues. CDR3 DNA sequence: TGTGCCAGTAGTAAGCTAGCGGGAGGGCAGACCCATGAGCAGTTCTTC. This sequence encodes CASSKLAGGQTHEQFF.

The chain employs TRBV5-1 and TRBJ1-3, with TRBD1 matching over 8 bases. The germline gives CDR1 SGHRS, CDR2 YFSETQ. The V gene end was trimmed by 9 bases and the J gene end by 2 bases; junction bases not matched to a gene: 7. The CDR3 consists of 14 residues. The CDR3 bases are TGCGCCACCAGACCGACAGGGGCTGGAAACACCATATATTTT. It encodes CATRPTGAGNTIYF.

The chain carries TRBV7-8 and TRBJ2-1; TRBD1 is a possible D gene (5 bases). This CDR3 is built from 13 residues. The germline V gene has CDR1 SGHVS and CDR2 FQNEAQ. The V end lost 6 bases, the J end lost 8 bases, and 14 bases lay between the germline ends. In DNA form, the CDR3 reads TGTGCCAGCAGACGTCCAGGGATCGATGAGCAGTTCTTC. Residues: CASRRPGIDEQFF.

The chain is built from TRBV5-1 and TRBJ2-1; 9 bases match TRBD1. The germline gives CDR1 SGHRS, CDR2 YFSETQ. Trimming cost V 0 bases and J 9 bases; bases outside gene matches: 7. This CDR3 spans 15 amino acids. CDR3 bases: TGCGCCAGCAGCTTGGCCGTACAGGGGGCGGGTGAGCAGTTCTTC. It is translated as CASSLAVQGAGEQFF.

The chain has TRBV2 and TRBJ1-1; maybe TRBD1 (5 bases). CDR1 and CDR2 (germline): SNHLY, FYNNEI. The CDR3 contains 14 residues. V lost 7 bases, J lost 4 bases, and 16 bases lay in between. The CDR3, as DNA: TGTGCCAGCAATCTGGGGGGGGAGGGCACTGAAGCTTTCTTT. As protein: CASNLGGEGTEAFF.

V and J are TRBV6-6 and TRBJ1-2; D call uncertain. CDR1 is MNHNY, CDR2 SVGAGI, per germline (reference sequence). V shed 8 bases and J shed 8 bases, with 15 bases lying between them. The CDR3 sequence is 12 residues long. The CDR3 nucleotides read TGTGCCAGCCAGTCCGCGATCGGCGGCTACACCTTC. Protein sequence: CASQSAIGGYTF.

The chain carries TRBV19 and TRBJ1-3; 9 bases align to TRBD1. V lost 3 bases to trimming and J lost 6 bases; unmatched junction nucleotides: 3. This CDR3 is built from 14 residues. CDR1 and CDR2 from the germline V gene are LNHDA and SQIVND (reference sequence). CDR3 region: CASSIVQGANTIYF. The CDR3 DNA reads TGTGCCAGTAGTATCGTACAGGGGGCAAACACCATATATTTT.

The J gene is TRBJ2-5, the V gene TRBV7-9; 9 nucleotides line up with TRBD2. V trimming: 4 bases; J trimming: 2 bases; junction bases outside the gene matches: 8. The germline V gene has CDR1 SEHNR and CDR2 FQNEAQ (reference sequence). The CDR3 extends over 16 amino acids. CDR3 DNA: TGTGCCAGCAGCTCCGGGGTGGCGGGGGGGCAAGAGACCCAGTACTTC. It yields the protein CASSSGVAGGQETQYF.

The V gene is TRBV14, the J gene TRBJ2-7; 7 bases map to TRBD1. The CDR3 contains 13 residues. Losses at the gene ends were 1 base for V and 7 bases for J; bases not matched to a gene: 4. Germline V CDR1 and CDR2: SGHDN, FVKESK. The CDR3 loop is CASSQVVQGEQYF. DNA for the CDR3: TGTGCCAGCAGCCAAGTGGTACAGGGGGAGCAGTACTTC.

With respect to this clone: Relative to the germline gene, one junction end is altered; a read error may explain this. V and J are TRBV7-7 and TRBJ2-1; a weak D match, TRBD2 (5 bases). This CDR3 has 14 amino acids. Germline CDR1 is SSHAT and CDR2 is FNYEAQ (reference sequence). The CDR3 here is CASSLSSVSNEQFF. The CDR3 DNA follows: TGTGCTAGCAGCTTAAGTAGCGTGAGTAATGAGCAGTTCTTC.

The J gene is TRBJ2-3, the V gene TRBV6-1; 8 bases map to TRBD2. V lost 5 bases and J lost 3; bases outside the gene matches: 4. The CDR3 has 14 amino acids. Germline assignment: CDR1 MNHNS and CDR2 SASEGT. The CDR3 reads CASSMGLGTDTQYF. In nucleotides, the CDR3 is TGTGCCAGCAGTATGGGACTAGGGACAGATACGCAGTATTTT.

The chain links TRBV5-1 to TRBJ1-1; 10 bases map to TRBD1. V lost 4 bases and J lost 6; bases outside the gene matches: 6. Germline lookup yields CDR1 SGHRS and CDR2 YFSETQ. This CDR3 comprises 14 residues. The CDR3 nucleotides are TGCGCCAGCAGCACGGGACAGGGGTGGGCTGAAGCTTTCTTT. It translates to CASSTGQGWAEAFF.

The V gene is TRBV30, the J gene TRBJ2-5; 9 bases match TRBD2. The CDR3 is 15 amino acids. Trimming took 0 bases from V and 7 from J; bases not matched to a gene: 9. Germline V gives CDR1 GTSNPN, CDR2 SVGIG (reference sequence). DNA of the CDR3: TGTGCCTGGAGTGTTTTAGCGGGAGCCATGGCGACCCAGTACTTC. Amino acids: CAWSVLAGAMATQYF.

The chain has TRBV5-6 and TRBJ1-6; 7 nucleotides align to TRBD1. The J segment lost 7 bases and the V segment lost 4 bases, leaving 5 bases of the junction unmatched. This CDR3 spans 14 amino acids. The germline gives CDR1 SGHDT, CDR2 YYEEEE. The CDR3 nucleotides read TGTGCCAGCAGCAGACAGGGCCTAAATTCACCCCTCCACTTT. As protein: CASSRQGLNSPLHF.

The chain recombines TRBV6-1 with TRBJ1-3, with 12 bases that match TRBD1. This CDR3 region has 18 residues. V shed 4 bases and J 3 bases; nucleotides not matched to a gene: 10. Germline V lookup: CDR1 MNHNS, CDR2 SASEGT. The CDR3 nucleotides are TGTGCCAGCAGTGGCCGGGACAGGGGGCAATGGGATGGAAACACCATATATTTT. It encodes CASSGRDRGQWDGNTIYF.